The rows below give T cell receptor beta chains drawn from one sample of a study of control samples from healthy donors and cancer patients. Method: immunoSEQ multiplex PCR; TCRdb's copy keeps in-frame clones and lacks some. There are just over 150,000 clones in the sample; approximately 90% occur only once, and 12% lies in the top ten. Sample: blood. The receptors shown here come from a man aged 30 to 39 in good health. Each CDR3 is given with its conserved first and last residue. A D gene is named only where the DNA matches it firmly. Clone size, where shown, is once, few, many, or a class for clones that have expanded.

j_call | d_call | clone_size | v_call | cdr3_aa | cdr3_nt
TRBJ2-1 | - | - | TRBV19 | CASSMAPWPLAASYNEQFF | TGTGCCAGTAGTATGGCCCCATGGCCCTTAGCGGCCTCCTACAATGAGCAGTTCTTC
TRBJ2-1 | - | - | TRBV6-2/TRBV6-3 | CASSYGPNNEQFF | TGTGCCAGCAGTTACGGGCCTAACAATGAGCAGTTCTTC
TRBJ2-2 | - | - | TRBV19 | CASSSPTGSPKRTGELFF | TGTGCCAGTAGTTCGCCTACAGGTTCTCCGAAAAGGACCGGGGAGCTGTTTTTT
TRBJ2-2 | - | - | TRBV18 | CASSPDRSTGELFF | TGTGCCAGCTCACCAGACAGAAGCACCGGGGAGCTGTTTTTT
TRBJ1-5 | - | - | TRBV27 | CASRRGRYSNQPQHF | TGTGCCAGCAGGAGGGGACGTTATAGCAATCAGCCCCAGCATTTT
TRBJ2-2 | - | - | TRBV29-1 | CSVAYGSPTGELFF | TGCAGCGTTGCTTACGGCAGTCCCACCGGGGAGCTGTTTTTT
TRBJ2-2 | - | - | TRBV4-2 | CASSQVGTQSNTGELFF | TGTGCCAGCAGCCAAGTGGGGACACAGTCGAACACCGGGGAGCTGTTTTTT
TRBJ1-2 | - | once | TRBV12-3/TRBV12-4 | CASSRGQGYTF | TGTGCCAGCTCTCGGGGACAAGGCTACACCTTC
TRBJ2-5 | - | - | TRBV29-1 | CSVQLPGRTQYF | TGCAGCGTACAACTCCCCGGTAGGACCCAGTACTTC
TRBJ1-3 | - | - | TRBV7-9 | CASSLAQEGNSGNTIYF | TGTGCCAGCAGCTTAGCACAGGAAGGAAATTCTGGAAACACCATATATTTT
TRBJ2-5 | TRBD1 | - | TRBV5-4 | CASSLAGQGAYQETQYF | TGTGCCAGCAGCTTGGCAGGACAGGGGGCGTACCAAGAGACCCAGTACTTC
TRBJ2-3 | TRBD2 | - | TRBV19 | CASSGLAGALDTQYF | TGTGCCAGTAGTGGACTAGCGGGGGCTTTAGATACGCAGTATTTT
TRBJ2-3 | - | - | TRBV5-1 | CASSLADSSTDTQYF | TGCGCCAGCAGCTTGGCCGACAGTAGCACAGATACGCAGTATTTT
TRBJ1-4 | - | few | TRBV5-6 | CASTALTGEKLFF | TGTGCCAGCACTGCCCTGACGGGGGAAAAACTGTTTTTT
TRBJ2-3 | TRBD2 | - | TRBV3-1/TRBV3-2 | CASSPEGLATDTQYF | TGTGCCAGCAGCCCGGAAGGACTAGCAACAGATACGCAGTATTTT
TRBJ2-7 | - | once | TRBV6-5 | CASSYTASYEQYF | TGTGCCAGCAGTTACACGGCCTCCTACGAGCAGTACTTC
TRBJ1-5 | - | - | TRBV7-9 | CASSSEGQSGQPQHF | TGTGCCAGCAGCTCCGAGGGGCAGAGCGGGCAGCCCCAGCATTTT
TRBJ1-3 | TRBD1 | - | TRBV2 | CASNGDRKLSGNTIYF | TGTGCCAGCAATGGGGACAGGAAACTCTCTGGAAACACCATATATTTT
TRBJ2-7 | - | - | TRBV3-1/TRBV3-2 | CASSQSPGSYEQYF | TGTGCCAGCAGCCAATCACCAGGGTCCTACGAGCAGTACTTC
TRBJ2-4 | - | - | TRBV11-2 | CASSSVRGSRNIQYF | TGTGCCAGCAGCTCCGTACGGGGATCGAGGAACATTCAGTACTTC
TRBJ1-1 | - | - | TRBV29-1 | CSVTGSLSDTEAFF | TGCAGCGTTACGGGAAGCCTTAGCGACACTGAAGCTTTCTTT
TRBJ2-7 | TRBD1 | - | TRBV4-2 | CASSQSAGQGSYEQYF | TGTGCCAGCAGCCAGAGTGCGGGACAGGGGTCCTACGAGCAGTACTTC
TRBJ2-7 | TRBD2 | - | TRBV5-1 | CASSLMASGGAVEEQYF | TGCGCCAGCAGCTTGATGGCTAGCGGGGGGGCGGTGGAGGAGCAGTACTTC
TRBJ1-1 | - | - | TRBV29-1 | CSVVPRVTEAFF | TGCAGCGTTGTTCCCAGGGTCACTGAAGCTTTCTTT
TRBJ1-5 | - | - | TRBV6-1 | CASSERRQGATNQPQHF | TGTGCCAGCAGTGAACGGAGGCAGGGAGCCACAAATCAGCCCCAGCATTTT
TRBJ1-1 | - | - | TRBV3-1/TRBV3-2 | CASSQALNTEAFF | TGTGCCAGCAGCCAAGCCCTGAACACTGAAGCTTTCTTT
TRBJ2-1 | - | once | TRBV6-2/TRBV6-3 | CASSSQREGHNEQFF | TGTGCCAGCAGTTCGCAACGTGAAGGGCACAATGAGCAGTTCTTC
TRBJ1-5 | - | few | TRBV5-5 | CASSSRGKSNQPQHF | TGTGCCAGCAGCTCAAGGGGGAAGAGCAATCAGCCCCAGCATTTT
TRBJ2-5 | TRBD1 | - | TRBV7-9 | CASSYFRDRQETQYF | TGTGCCAGCAGCTACTTCCGGGACAGACAAGAGACCCAGTACTTC
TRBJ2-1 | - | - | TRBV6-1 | CASSELARYNEQFF | TGTGCCAGCAGTGAACTAGCTAGATACAATGAGCAGTTCTTC
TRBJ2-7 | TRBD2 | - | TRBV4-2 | CASSQEPTSGRIYEQYF | TGTGCCAGCAGCCAAGAACCTACTAGCGGGAGGATATACGAGCAGTACTTC
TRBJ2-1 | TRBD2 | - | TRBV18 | CASSPGLADSYNEQFF | TGTGCCAGCTCTCCGGGACTAGCGGACTCCTACAATGAGCAGTTCTTC
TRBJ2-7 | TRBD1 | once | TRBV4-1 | CASSRSGQASYEQYF | TGCGCCAGCAGCCGATCGGGACAGGCCTCCTACGAGCAGTACTTC
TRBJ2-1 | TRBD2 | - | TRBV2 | CASLGGGYNEQFF | TGTGCCAGCTTGGGCGGGGGATACAATGAGCAGTTCTTC
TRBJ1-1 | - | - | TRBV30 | CAWSRLGQSNTEAFF | TGTGCCTGGAGTCGCCTTGGACAGTCGAACACTGAAGCTTTCTTT
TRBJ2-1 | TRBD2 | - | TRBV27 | CASSPTLAGQYNEQFF | TGTGCCAGCAGTCCAACCTTAGCGGGGCAATACAATGAGCAGTTCTTC
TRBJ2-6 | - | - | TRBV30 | CAWTGSDGSLRANVLTF | TGTGCCTGGACCGGGTCGGACGGATCTCTGAGGGCCAACGTCCTGACTTTC
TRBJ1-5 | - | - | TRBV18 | CASSPLLSNQPQHF | TGTGCCAGCTCACCACTCTTGAGCAATCAGCCCCAGCATTTT
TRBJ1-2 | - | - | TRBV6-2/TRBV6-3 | CASSYNGDYGYTF | TGTGCCAGCAGTTACAATGGGGACTATGGCTACACCTTC